The 16 T cell receptor beta chains reported below all come from one sample, sequenced in a study of blood T cell repertoires in COVID-19. Produced via immunoSEQ multiplex PCR; TCRdb's table is partial and in-frame only. The sample shows 110,000 to 150,000 clones, 65% to 80% of them seen only once. The sequenced sample consisted of peripheral blood. These TCRs come from a woman aged 60-70 years with acute or convalescent COVID-19.

The chain links TRBV11-2 to TRBJ2-3; D might be TRBD2 (5 bases). Germline V lookup: CDR1 SGHAT, CDR2 FQNNGV. The CDR3 sequence is 16 residues long. Trimming pared 1 base from V and 4 bases from J, leaving 15 bases between. CDR3: CASSLARARAADTQYF. The CDR3 coding sequence is TGTGCCAGCAGCTTAGCCCGGGCTCGAGCGGCAGATACGCAGTATTTT.

The chain couples TRBV27 to TRBJ1-5; no firm D call. The V gene's germline CDR1 is MNHEY and CDR2 SMNVEV (reference sequence). Trimming stripped 2 bases from V and 2 bases from J, with 7 bases between. The CDR3 consists of 14 residues. The CDR3 spells CASSLQVGNQPQHF. Here the CDR3 DNA reads TGTGCCAGCAGTTTACAGGTCGGCAATCAGCCCCAGCATTTT.

The rearrangement uses TRBV4-1 and TRBJ2-3; TRBD2 matches 7 bases. Germline V gene data show CDR1 as MGHRA and CDR2 as YSYEKL. V gave up 1 base and J gave up 2 bases; unmatched junction bases: 9. CDR3 size: 17 residues. The chain's CDR3 is CASSQAPGTTPTDTQYF. The CDR3 region has the DNA TGCGCCAGCAGCCAAGCCCCCGGGACTACCCCCACAGATACGCAGTATTTT.

V and J are TRBV7-9 and TRBJ1-1; D gene unclear. CDR1 SEHNR and CDR2 FQNEAQ come from the germline V gene (reference sequence). Trimming stripped 7 bases from V and 4 bases from J, with 13 bases between. This CDR3 region has 13 residues. CDR3 sequence: CASIDPGFTEAFF. The CDR3 bases are TGTGCCAGCATCGACCCAGGATTCACTGAAGCTTTCTTT.

This clone was seen more than once but under ten times. J is TRBJ1-1 and V is TRBV29-1; 12 bases line up with TRBD1. From germline, CDR1 is SQVTM and CDR2 ANQGSEA. V was clipped by 7 bases and J by 5 bases; unmatched bases: 11. The CDR3 has 15 amino acids. The CDR3 DNA reads as TGCAGCGCGCAGGCCCGGGACAGGGGGCAGACTGAAGCTTTCTTT. Translating gives CSAQARDRGQTEAFF.

V and J are TRBV19 and TRBJ2-7, with a weak D call TRBD1 (6 bases). Germline loops: CDR1 LNHDA, CDR2 SQIVND (reference sequence). The CDR3 has 16 amino acids. The ends were cut back, 3 bases at V and 7 bases at J, with 22 bases in the middle. The CDR3 region is CASSMGSGTYSGEQYF. The CDR3 coding sequence is TGTGCCAGTAGTATGGGTTCCGGGACATACTCTGGGGAGCAGTACTTC.

The chain uses TRBV28 and TRBJ2-2; D possibly uses TRBD1 or TRBD2 (9 bases each). Germline V gives CDR1 MDHEN, CDR2 SYDVKM. This CDR3 spans 21 amino acids. V lost 2 bases and J lost 5, with 30 bases in between. CDR3 coding DNA: TGTGCCAGCAGTTTAATTCGAGCGGACAGGGGCAGCGGGAGGATTACCGGGGAGCTGTTTTTT. It translates to CASSLIRADRGSGRITGELFF.

This clone has a handful of counts. The chain carries TRBV11-2 and TRBJ1-3, with D perhaps matching TRBD1 (6 bases). This CDR3 is built from 16 residues. In germline, CDR1 is SGHAT, CDR2 FQNNGV. The germline V and J ends were trimmed by 5 bases and 4 bases, with 18 bases remaining between them. CDR3 in DNA: TGTGCCAGCAGCCCAGGGGCACGTCGATCAGGAAACACCATATATTTT. Its protein is CASSPGARRSGNTIYF. The entire variable domain, with the rest obtained from reference TRBV11-2 and TRBJ1-3, is as follows: EAGVAQSPRYKIIEKRQSVAFWCNPISGHATLYWYQQILGQGPKLLIQFQNNGVVDDSQLPKDRFSAERLKGVDSTLKIQPAKLEDSAVYLCASSPGARRSGNTIYFGEGSWLTVV.

The rearrangement joins TRBV5-6 to TRBJ2-1; 10 nucleotides align to TRBD1. CDR3 length equals 17 residues. The junction had 8 bases not matched to a gene; V was cut back by 5 bases and J by 0 bases. Looked up from germline, CDR1 is SGHDT and CDR2 is YYEEEE. The CDR3 nucleotides are TGTGCCAGCAGATGGGACAGGGGTCCCAACTCCTACAATGAGCAGTTCTTC. Protein: CASRWDRGPNSYNEQFF.

This rearrangement joins TRBV3-1 (or the pseudogene TRBV3-2) to TRBJ2-3; D not certain. The CDR3 runs to 15 residues. The ends were cut back, 2 bases at V and 3 bases at J, with 12 bases in the middle. Per the germline V gene, CDR1 is LGHDT and CDR2 is YNNKEL (reference sequence). CDR3: CASSQQQLWTDTQYF. The CDR3 DNA is TGTGCCAGCAGCCAACAACAGCTATGGACAGATACGCAGTATTTT.

The chain's CDR3 is CASSVAGASGSNYNEQFF. The CDR3 DNA follows: TGTGCCAGCAGCGTAGCTGGGGCTAGCGGGAGTAATTACAATGAGCAGTTCTTC. V gene TRBV9 combines with J gene TRBJ2-1, with 10 bases fitting TRBD2. Germline CDR1 SGDLS, CDR2 YYNGEE. V gave up 0 bases and J gave up 4 bases; unmatched junction bases: 10. The CDR3 consists of 18 residues.

This clone showed up just a few times. The genes are TRBV19 and TRBJ2-1; 7 nucleotides agree with TRBD1. The CDR3 runs 15 residues. V shed 3 bases, J shed 1 base, and the junction held 3 bases outside the gene matches. Germline lookup yields CDR1 LNHDA and CDR2 SQIVND (reference sequence). CDR3 sequence: CASSIGQVSYNEQFF. DNA of the CDR3: TGTGCCAGTAGTATTGGACAGGTTTCCTACAATGAGCAGTTCTTC.

The chain couples TRBV10-2 to TRBJ2-7, with D possibly being TRBD2 (5 bases). The V end was cut by 3 bases, the J end by 4 bases, with 25 bases between. Per the germline V gene, CDR1 is WSHSY and CDR2 is SAAADI. The CDR3 contains 18 residues. The CDR3 is CASSDVSTGVVARYEQYF. DNA for the CDR3: TGCGCCAGCAGTGATGTGTCCACCGGGGTGGTCGCGCGTTACGAGCAGTACTTC.

This sequence joins TRBV20-1 and TRBJ2-7, with TRBD2 as a possible D gene (6 bases). Germline V gene sequence: CDR1 DFQATT, CDR2 SNEGSKA (reference sequence). The V and J ends lost 3 bases and 5 bases respectively, with 11 bases between them. This CDR3 has 12 residues. CDR3 bases: TGCAGTGCTAGTTCCGGGAGCCACGAGCAGTACTTC. It translates to CSASSGSHEQYF.

This clone has a single count. The chain has TRBV5-1 and TRBJ2-3; possibly TRBD2 for D (5 bases). This CDR3 spans 15 amino acids. V was clipped by 1 base and J by 4 bases, with 13 bases between them. CDR1 and CDR2 (germline): SGHRS, YFSETQ. The DNA for the CDR3 is TGCGCCAGCAGCTTGCTGGGAGCGTCGGCAGATACGCAGTATTTT. This translates into CASSLLGASADTQYF.

V is TRBV27 and J is TRBJ2-1; 8 bases match TRBD2. The ends lost 10 bases at V and 2 bases at J; junction bases unmatched: 4. Germline V gene sequence: CDR1 MNHEY, CDR2 SMNVEV (reference sequence). The CDR3 is made up of 13 amino acids. CDR3 loop: CATRGGTYNEQFF. CDR3 sequence (DNA): TGTGCCACCCGCGGGGGGACCTACAATGAGCAGTTCTTC.